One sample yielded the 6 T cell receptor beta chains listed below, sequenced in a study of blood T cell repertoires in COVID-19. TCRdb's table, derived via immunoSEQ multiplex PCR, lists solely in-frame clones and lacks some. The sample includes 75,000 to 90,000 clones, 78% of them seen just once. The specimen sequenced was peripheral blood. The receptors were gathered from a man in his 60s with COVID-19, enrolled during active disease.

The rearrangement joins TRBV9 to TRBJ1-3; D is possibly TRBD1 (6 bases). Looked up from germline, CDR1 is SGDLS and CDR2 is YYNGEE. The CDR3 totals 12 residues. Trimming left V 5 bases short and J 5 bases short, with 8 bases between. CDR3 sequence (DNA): TGTGCCAGCAGGGGGACAAGAAACACCATATATTTT. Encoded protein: CASRGTRNTIYF.

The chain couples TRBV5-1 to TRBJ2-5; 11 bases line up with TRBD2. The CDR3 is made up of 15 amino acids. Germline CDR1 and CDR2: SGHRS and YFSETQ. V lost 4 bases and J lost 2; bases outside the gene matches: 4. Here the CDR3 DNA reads TGCGCCAGCAGCCTTCGACTAGCGGGGCAAGAGACCCAGTACTTC. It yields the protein CASSLRLAGQETQYF.

CDR3 residues: CASSPRLGKETQYF. Written as DNA, the CDR3 is TGTGCCAGCAGCCCCAGACTAGGGAAAGAGACCCAGTACTTC. The V call is TRBV11-2, the J call TRBJ2-5, with a possible D match to TRBD2 (6 bases). V was cut by 5 bases and J by 3 bases, with 13 bases left in between. This CDR3 is 14 amino acids long. CDR1 is SGHAT and CDR2 is FQNNGV in the germline V gene.

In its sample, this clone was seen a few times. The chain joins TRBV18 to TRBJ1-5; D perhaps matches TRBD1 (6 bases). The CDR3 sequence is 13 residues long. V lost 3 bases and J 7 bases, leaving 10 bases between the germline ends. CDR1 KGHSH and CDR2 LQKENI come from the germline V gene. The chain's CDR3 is CASSPDRHQPQHF. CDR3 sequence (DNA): TGTGCCAGCTCACCCGACAGGCACCAGCCCCAGCATTTT.

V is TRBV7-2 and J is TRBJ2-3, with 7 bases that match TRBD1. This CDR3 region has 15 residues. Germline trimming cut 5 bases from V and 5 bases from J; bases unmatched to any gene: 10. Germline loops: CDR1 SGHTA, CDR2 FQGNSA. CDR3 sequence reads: CASSPRLAGGDTQYF. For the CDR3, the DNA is TGTGCCAGCAGCCCCCGGTTGGCAGGGGGAGATACGCAGTATTTT.

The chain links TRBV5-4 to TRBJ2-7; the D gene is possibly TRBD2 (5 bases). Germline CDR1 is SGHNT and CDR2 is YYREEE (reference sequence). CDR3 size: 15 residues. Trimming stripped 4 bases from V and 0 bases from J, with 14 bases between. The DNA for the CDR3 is TGTGCCAGCAGCACCGGAGGAGGCTACTCCTACGAGCAGTACTTC. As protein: CASSTGGGYSYEQYF.